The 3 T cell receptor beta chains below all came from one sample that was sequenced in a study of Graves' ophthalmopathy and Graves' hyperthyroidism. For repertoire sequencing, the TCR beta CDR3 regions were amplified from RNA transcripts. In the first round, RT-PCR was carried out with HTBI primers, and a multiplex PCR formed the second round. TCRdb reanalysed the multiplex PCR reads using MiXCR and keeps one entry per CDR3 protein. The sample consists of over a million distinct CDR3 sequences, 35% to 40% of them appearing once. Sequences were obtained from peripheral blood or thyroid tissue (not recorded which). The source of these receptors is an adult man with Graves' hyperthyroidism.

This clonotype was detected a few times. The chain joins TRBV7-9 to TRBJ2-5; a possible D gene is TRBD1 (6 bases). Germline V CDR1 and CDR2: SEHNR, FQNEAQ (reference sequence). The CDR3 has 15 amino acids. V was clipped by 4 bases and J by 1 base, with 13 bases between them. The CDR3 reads CASSSPGHLQETQYF. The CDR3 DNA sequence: TGTGCCAGCAGCTCCCCGGGACATCTCCAAGAGACCCAGTACTTC.

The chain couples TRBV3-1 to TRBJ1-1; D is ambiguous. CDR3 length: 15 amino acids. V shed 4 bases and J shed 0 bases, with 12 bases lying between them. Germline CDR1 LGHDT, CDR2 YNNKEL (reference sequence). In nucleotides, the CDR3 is TGTGCCAGCAGCCCCCGTCGCCCGATGAACACTGAAGCTTTCTTT. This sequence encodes CASSPRRPMNTEAFF.

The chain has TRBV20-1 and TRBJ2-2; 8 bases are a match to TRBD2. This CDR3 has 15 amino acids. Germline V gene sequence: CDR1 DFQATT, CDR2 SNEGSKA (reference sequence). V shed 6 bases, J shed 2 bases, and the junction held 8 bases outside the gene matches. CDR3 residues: CSAPTSGPNTGELFF. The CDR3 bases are TGCAGTGCACCAACTAGCGGCCCCAACACCGGGGAGCTGTTTTTT.